The 23 T cell receptor beta chains below were found in one sample sequenced in a study of control samples from healthy donors and cancer patients. Sequenced by immunoSEQ multiplex PCR; TCRdb stores in-frame clones only, minus some. The profile shows more than 120,000 clones, approximately 91% of them singletons. Sequenced material: blood. The receptors were gathered from a man aged 25-40 years in good health.

This clone appeared a single time. This chain uses TRBV5-1 with TRBJ2-7; 9 bases line up with TRBD2. The germline V gene has CDR1 SGHRS and CDR2 YFSETQ. V was clipped by 6 bases and J by 2 bases; unmatched bases: 6. The CDR3 is 14 residues long. The CDR3, as DNA: TGCGCCAGCACAAGCGGGGGGACCACCTACGAGCAGTACTTC. It translates to CASTSGGTTYEQYF.

This chain joins TRBV6-1 and TRBJ2-7; no reliable D call. CDR3 length: 14 amino acids. Trimming stripped 0 bases from V and 3 bases from J, with 9 bases between. The germline V gene has CDR1 MNHNS and CDR2 SASEGT. CDR3 nucleotides: TGTGCCAGCAGTGAAGCAGAAAGATACTACGAGCAGTACTTC. Its translation: CASSEAERYYEQYF.

The chain joins TRBV15 to TRBJ1-1; D is undetermined. V gave up 1 base and J gave up 4 bases, with 13 bases separating them. The CDR3 is made up of 15 amino acids. From germline, CDR1 is LNHNV and CDR2 YYDKDF (reference sequence). CDR3 sequence reads: CATSRGNRVGTEAFF. The CDR3 DNA sequence: TGTGCCACCAGCAGAGGAAATAGAGTTGGCACTGAAGCTTTCTTT.

The J gene is TRBJ1-2, the V gene TRBV27, with a possible D match to TRBD1 (5 bases). V gave up 3 bases and J gave up 2 bases, with 10 bases separating them. Germline assignment: CDR1 MNHEY and CDR2 SMNVEV (reference sequence). The CDR3 length is 14 residues. Here the CDR3 reads CASSLSGANYGYTF. The CDR3 region has the DNA TGTGCCAGCAGTTTGTCCGGGGCGAACTATGGCTACACCTTC.

The J gene is TRBJ2-1, the V gene TRBV10-3; 9 nucleotides align to TRBD1. The CDR3 spans 16 residues. Germline CDR1 ENHRY, CDR2 SYGVKD. Losses at the gene ends were 2 bases for V and 7 bases for J; bases not matched to a gene: 9. CDR3 nucleotides: TGTGCCATCAGTGAGGGTCTACAGGGGGCGCGGAATGAGCAGTTCTTC. Residues: CAISEGLQGARNEQFF.

The chain combines TRBV19 with TRBJ1-1; D remains unclear. With 3 bases removed from V and 1 base from J, the gap between germline ends came to 9 bases. The CDR3 covers 14 residues. Germline-derived CDR1 and CDR2 are LNHDA and SQIVND (reference sequence). CDR3 sequence (DNA): TGTGCCAGTAGTATCCTAAATAAGAACACTGAAGCTTTCTTT. As protein: CASSILNKNTEAFF.

CDR3: CASSVGGESYEQYF. The CDR3 DNA reads as TGTGCCAGCAGCGTCGGGGGGGAGTCCTACGAGCAGTACTTC. V usage is TRBV7-6 and J usage is TRBJ2-7; 8 bases are a match to TRBD2. The CDR3 contains 14 residues. The germline gives CDR1 SGHVS, CDR2 FNYEAQ. The J segment lost 1 base and the V segment lost 5 bases, leaving 4 bases of the junction unmatched.

The chain employs TRBV19 and TRBJ1-1; 7 bases match TRBD1. Losses at the gene ends were 5 bases for V and 6 bases for J; bases not matched to a gene: 6. This CDR3 has 13 residues. Germline CDR1 is LNHDA and CDR2 is SQIVND (reference sequence). The CDR3 bases are TGTGCCAGTAGTTTTACGACAGGGTCTGAAGCTTTCTTT. Its protein is CASSFTTGSEAFF.

V is TRBV5-5 and J is TRBJ1-1, with TRBD1 matching over 7 bases. This CDR3 is built from 16 residues. Germline assignment: CDR1 SGHKS and CDR2 YYEKEE (reference sequence). V gave up 3 bases and J gave up 1 base; unmatched junction bases: 9. CDR3 sequence reads: CASSSVRQGWNTEAFF. CDR3 bases: TGTGCCAGCAGCTCTGTAAGACAGGGATGGAACACTGAAGCTTTCTTT.

This clone was seen once. The chain links TRBV6-5 to TRBJ1-2; 9 nucleotides line up with TRBD1. Germline CDR1 reads MNHEY; CDR2 reads SVGAGI. The CDR3 spans 14 residues. J lost 4 bases, V lost 6 bases, and 6 bases had no gene match. The DNA for the CDR3 is TGTGCCAGCAGCGCGGGACAGGGAGGCTATGGCTACACCTTC. The encoded protein is CASSAGQGGYGYTF.

This clone was detected only a few times. V is TRBV2 and J is TRBJ2-7; 7 bases match TRBD1. This CDR3 has 15 amino acids. The J segment lost 0 bases and the V segment lost 6 bases, leaving 8 bases of the junction unmatched. Germline V gives CDR1 SNHLY, CDR2 FYNNEI. CDR3 DNA sequence: TGTGCCAGCAGGGACCTACAGGGGAGCTCCTACGAGCAGTACTTC. Translating it yields CASRDLQGSSYEQYF.

The J gene is TRBJ2-5, the V gene TRBV4-1; D gene unclear. The germline V gene has CDR1 MGHRA and CDR2 YSYEKL. V lost 2 bases, J lost 5 bases, and 12 bases lay in between. This CDR3 has 14 residues. CDR3 nucleotides: TGCGCCAGCAGCCAAAGGTTGACCGGGGAGACCCAGTACTTC. Its translation: CASSQRLTGETQYF.

The J gene is TRBJ2-3, the V gene TRBV5-4; either TRBD1 or TRBD2 may fit D (7 bases each). Germline values: CDR1 SGHNT, CDR2 YYREEE (reference sequence). V gave up 4 bases and J gave up 3 bases, with 15 bases separating them. This CDR3 spans 15 amino acids. This chain's CDR3 is CASSVRGGTTDTQYF. For the CDR3, the DNA is TGTGCCAGCAGCGTCAGGGGGGGCACGACAGATACGCAGTATTTT.

The V gene is TRBV6-1, the J gene TRBJ1-4; D is perhaps TRBD1 (6 bases). Germline values: CDR1 MNHNS, CDR2 SASEGT. The CDR3 runs 15 residues. V was shortened by 1 base and J by 5 bases, with 11 bases between the two germline ends. The CDR3 coding sequence is TGTGCCAGCAGTGAAGTGGGACACCCAAATGAAAAACTGTTTTTT. It encodes CASSEVGHPNEKLFF.

The chain combines TRBV29-1 with TRBJ1-1; the D is unclear. This CDR3 is 12 amino acids long. Trimming removed 2 bases at V and 0 bases at J, with 4 bases between. In germline, CDR1 is SQVTM, CDR2 ANQGSEA. The CDR3 nucleotides are TGCAGCGTTGAACAATTGAACACTGAAGCTTTCTTT. Protein product: CSVEQLNTEAFF.

The chain joins TRBV7-9 to TRBJ1-5; D possibly corresponds to TRBD1 (5 bases). V lost 1 base and J lost 3, with 16 bases in between. This CDR3 contains 17 residues. The germline CDR1 and CDR2 sequences are SEHNR and FQNEAQ (reference sequence). In DNA, the CDR3 is TGTGCCAGCAGCTTAGTTGGTCAACAGGATCTCAATCAGCCCCAGCATTTT. Protein product: CASSLVGQQDLNQPQHF. The whole variable domain, filled in from reference TRBV7-9 and TRBJ1-5, reads DTGVSQNPRHKITKRGQNVTFRCDPISEHNRLYWYRQTLGQGPEFLTYFQNEAQLEKSRLLSDRFSAERPKGSFSTLEIQRTEQGDSAMYLCASSLVGQQDLNQPQHFGDGTRLSIL.

The V and J genes are TRBV6-1 and TRBJ1-3, with 8 bases aligning to TRBD1. CDR3 length: 15 residues. The germline gives CDR1 MNHNS, CDR2 SASEGT. V was pared by 0 bases and J by 4 bases, with 2 bases of the junction left unmatched. The CDR3 DNA reads as TGTGCCAGCAGTGAAGCAACAGGGGGAGGAAACACCATATATTTT. Its protein is CASSEATGGGNTIYF.

The V and J genes are TRBV6-1 and TRBJ2-7; 10 bases are shared with TRBD1. The CDR3 runs to 15 residues. Germline CDR1 and CDR2: MNHNS and SASEGT. J was trimmed by 5 bases and V by 3 bases; bases with no gene match: 7. The CDR3, as DNA: TGTGCCAGCAGTGACCGGACAGGGGGAGAGGACGAGCAGTACTTC. Its protein product is CASSDRTGGEDEQYF.

The J gene is TRBJ1-6, the V gene TRBV13; D might be TRBD1 (6 bases). Germline V CDR1 and CDR2: PRHDT, FYEKMQ (reference sequence). V shed 0 bases and J shed 5 bases, with 14 bases lying between them. CDR3 length: 17 amino acids. The CDR3 reads CASSLGTGTRNNSPLHF. As DNA, the CDR3 is TGTGCCAGCAGCTTAGGTACCGGGACAAGGAATAATTCACCCCTCCACTTT.

This clone was seen a single time. This chain connects TRBV5-4 to TRBJ2-3; 8 bases line up with TRBD2. The CDR3 loop spans 16 amino acids. Germline V gene lookup returns CDR1 SGHNT and CDR2 YYREEE (reference sequence). The V and J ends lost 4 bases and 4 bases, in that order; junction bases with no gene match: 11. In nucleotides, the CDR3 is TGTGCCAGCAGCCCTCCTGGGCGGGGGGACGCAGATACGCAGTATTTT. The encoded protein is CASSPPGRGDADTQYF.

The chain couples TRBV27 to TRBJ2-7; TRBD2 aligns across 13 bases. Germline lookup yields CDR1 MNHEY and CDR2 SMNVEV (reference sequence). V was pared by 5 bases and J by 5 bases, with 6 bases of the junction left unmatched. This CDR3 contains 15 residues. CDR3 DNA: TGTGCCAGCAGTCCCGGACTAGCGGGGGTCAACGAGCAGTACTTC. Residues: CASSPGLAGVNEQYF.

This chain uses TRBV9 with TRBJ2-2, with D hard to call. CDR1 and CDR2 from the germline V gene are SGDLS and YYNGEE. This CDR3 spans 17 amino acids. V lost 0 bases and J 4 bases, leaving 16 bases between the germline ends. The CDR3 nucleotides are TGTGCCAGCAGCGTAGAGAGGAGCTCGCTTGGCACCGGGGAGCTGTTTTTT. Encoded protein: CASSVERSSLGTGELFF. The full variable domain, its missing parts supplied by reference TRBV9 and TRBJ2-2, is DSGVTQTPKHLITATGQRVTLRCSPRSGDLSVYWYQQSLDQGLQFLIQYYNGEERAKGNILERFSAQQFPDLHSELNLSSLELGDSALYFCASSVERSSLGTGELFFGEGSRLTVL.

The chain employs TRBV28 and TRBJ2-7; D assignment may be TRBD1 or TRBD2 (6 bases each). CDR1 MDHEN and CDR2 SYDVKM come from the germline V gene. CDR3 size: 14 residues. Deletions cut 6 bases from V and 3 bases from J, with 15 bases between. CDR3 sequence reads: CASRGGGTDYEQYF. CDR3 nucleotide sequence: TGTGCCAGCAGGGGGGGCGGGACCGACTACGAGCAGTACTTC.